The rows below give T cell receptor beta chains drawn from one sample of a study of blood T cells in healthy people across ages. Using its own MiXCR run on the 5' RACE reads, TCRdb lists one record per CDR3 protein. The sample holds roughly 1,100,000 distinct CDR3 sequences, 20% to 25% seen once. Another study also made use of these data, one on T cells of mothers and their children.

Input material: blood. Receptor source: a girl aged 2 to 10 in good health. Both conserved end residues are part of each CDR3. A D gene is named only where the DNA matches it firmly. The listing skips clone size in some rows; elsewhere it reads once, few, many or a size class.

.	TRBV29-1	.	TRBJ2-7	TGCAGCGTTGTAGGGACCGTGGTCCACGAGCAGTACTTC	CSVVGTVVHEQYF
.	TRBV3-1	.	TRBJ2-1	TGTGCCAGCAGCCAAGAAGGACTTATCCCCCACAATGAGCAGTTCTTC	CASSQEGLIPHNEQFF
.	TRBV5-8	.	TRBJ1-2	TGTGCCAGCAGCTTGGGTGGCCAGGGTGCCTATGGCTACACCTTC	CASSLGGQGAYGYTF
.	TRBV5-1	.	TRBJ1-2	TGCGCCAGCAGCTTGAAACCGGGGTATTCTATGAACTATGGCTACACCTTC	CASSLKPGYSMNYGYTF
few	TRBV5-6	.	TRBJ1-5	TGTGCCAGCAGCTTGGGACCGGGGGTAAGCAATCAGCCCCAGCATTTT	CASSLGPGVSNQPQHF
.	TRBV3-1	.	TRBJ1-1	TGTGCCAGCAGCCAAGAGGCTCTCGGGCCGAACACTGAAGCTTTCTTT	CASSQEALGPNTEAFF
few	TRBV4-2	.	TRBJ2-4	TGTGCCAGCAGCCAAGATGGGGCCGCTGGGGACATTCAGTACTTC	CASSQDGAAGDIQYF
.	TRBV28	TRBD2	TRBJ2-2	TGTGCCAGCTACCAGCGGGAGGGTCATCCCGGGGAGCTGTTTTTT	CASYQREGHPGELFF
few	TRBV29-1	.	TRBJ2-1	TGCAGCGCCGAGGGCAATGAGCAGTTCTTC	CSAEGNEQFF
few	TRBV7-2	.	TRBJ2-5	TGTGCCAGCAGCTTAGAAGGACTCCCCGCGGAGACCCAGTACTTC	CASSLEGLPAETQYF
few	TRBV11-2	TRBD2	TRBJ2-1	TGTGCCAGCAGCCACAAACTAGCGGAAATTTACAATGAGCAGTTCTTC	CASSHKLAEIYNEQFF
few	TRBV9	TRBD2	TRBJ2-7	TGTGCCAGCAGTCCGGGAGGGACCTCCTACGAGCAGTACTTC	CASSPGGTSYEQYF
few	TRBV27	.	TRBJ1-5	TGTGCCAGCAGTTTAGTGGCAGGGACTCAGCCCCAGCATTTT	CASSLVAGTQPQHF
.	TRBV5-6	TRBD2	TRBJ2-3	TGTGCCAGCAGCTTTGTGCGGGGGAGAGATACGCAGTATTTT	CASSFVRGRDTQYF
.	TRBV5-1	.	TRBJ2-7	TGCGCCAGCAGCTTGGATGGGCCGACCCGCGAGCAGTACTTC	CASSLDGPTREQYF
few	TRBV12-3/TRBV12-4	TRBD1	TRBJ2-4	TGTGCCAGGGGGGACAGGGGGCGACCAAAGCAAGACATTCAGTACTTC	CARGDRGRPKQDIQYF
.	TRBV12-3/TRBV12-4	.	TRBJ1-1	TGTGCCAGCAGTTTAGCGCAACAAGAAGCTTTCTTT	CASSLAQQEAFF
.	TRBV29-1	TRBD2	TRBJ2-1	TGCAGCGTTACCCGCACTAGCGGGAGGGACAATGAGCAGTTCTTC	CSVTRTSGRDNEQFF
.	TRBV28	TRBD1	TRBJ1-4	TGTGCCAGCAGTTTTGACAGGGGGTCTCGTTTTTTT	CASSFDRGSRFF
.	TRBV27	.	TRBJ1-2	TGTGCCAGCAGTTTAAAAGCGGGGGGGAGCGGCTACACCTTC	CASSLKAGGSGYTF
.	TRBV12-3/TRBV12-4	.	TRBJ2-2	TGTGCCAGCAGTCGTCTTCGACAGGGAGGTACCGGGGAGCTGTTTTTT	CASSRLRQGGTGELFF
.	TRBV6-1	TRBD1	TRBJ1-1	TGTGCCAGCAGTGATTGGGACAGGGTAAAACCTACTATGAACACTGAAGCTTTCTTT	CASSDWDRVKPTMNTEAFF
.	TRBV4-2	.	TRBJ2-5	TGTGCCAGCAGCCAAGCTAGACAGGAAGAGACCCAGTACTTC	CASSQARQEETQYF
.	TRBV5-1	.	TRBJ2-1	TGCGCCAGCAGTCCGGGACTTTCGGGCATTGAGCAGTTCTTC	CASSPGLSGIEQFF
.	TRBV19	TRBD2	TRBJ2-1	TGTGCCAGTAGTATCAGCCGACTAGCGGAGGTGAACAACGAGCAGTTCTTC	CASSISRLAEVNNEQFF
once	TRBV12-3/TRBV12-4	.	TRBJ1-1	TGTGCCAGCTGGGAAAAGGGAGTGGGATGGACTGAAGCTTTCTTT	CASWEKGVGWTEAFF
few	TRBV4-1	TRBD2	TRBJ2-7	TGCGCCAGCAGGCCGGGTAGCGGGAGGGACGAGCAGTACTTC	CASRPGSGRDEQYF
.	TRBV7-9	.	TRBJ2-1	TGTGCCAGCAGCTTAGCCTCACTTACTAGCTCCTACAATGAGCAGTTCTTC	CASSLASLTSSYNEQFF
many	TRBV4-1	TRBD2	TRBJ2-7	TGCGCCAGCAGCCAAGAAGGAGCGGGAGGTCAGTACTTC	CASSQEGAGGQYF
.	TRBV20-1	.	TRBJ1-5	TGCAGTGCTATCTCCAGCCTTAATCAGCCCCAGCATTTT	CSAISSLNQPQHF
few	TRBV19	.	TRBJ2-2	TGTGCCACCCAATGGGGCCTCGGGGGTGACGGGGAGCTGTTTTTT	CATQWGLGGDGELFF
few	TRBV11-3	TRBD2	TRBJ2-3	TGTGCCAGCAGCTCCCGGACTAGCGGGGGCCCAGATACGCAGTATTTT	CASSSRTSGGPDTQYF
.	TRBV9	TRBD1	TRBJ2-3	TGTGCCAGCAGCGGGGACAGGGGCGTCTCAGATACGCAGTATTTT	CASSGDRGVSDTQYF
few	TRBV27	.	TRBJ1-2	TGTGCCAGCAGCCCCCTCGTAGACTATGGCTACACCTTC	CASSPLVDYGYTF
few	TRBV12-3/TRBV12-4	TRBD1	TRBJ2-2	TGTGCCACACAGGGGCCCCTTGGCGGGGAGCTGTTTTTT	CATQGPLGGELFF
.	TRBV5-5	TRBD2	TRBJ2-1	TGTGCCAGCAGCTTGGTTAGCGGGACACTCAATGAGCAGTTCTTC	CASSLVSGTLNEQFF
.	TRBV4-1	.	TRBJ1-1	TGCGCCAGCAGCCAAGAAGGCAGGGTAGAGATTGAAGCTTTCTTT	CASSQEGRVEIEAFF
.	TRBV6-1	.	TRBJ1-4	TGTGCCAGCACCCGAGCGGGGAATGAAAAACTGTTTTTT	CASTRAGNEKLFF
few	TRBV5-1	.	TRBJ2-1	TGCGCCAGCAGCTTACTTGAACCGGGACGGATTATGGATGAGCAGTTCTTC	CASSLLEPGRIMDEQFF
once	TRBV5-1	TRBD1	TRBJ1-3	TGCGCCAGCAGCTTGAGGACAGGAACTGCGGGAAACACCATATATTTT	CASSLRTGTAGNTIYF
few	TRBV15	.	TRBJ2-5	TGTGCCACCAGCAGAGATTTAAGTAAGGACGCAAAACAAGAGACCCAGTACTTC	CATSRDLSKDAKQETQYF
few	TRBV4-2	TRBD1	TRBJ2-4	TGTGCCAGCAGCCAAGATGAGGGGGACAGGACAAACATTCAGTACTTC	CASSQDEGDRTNIQYF
.	TRBV4-1	.	TRBJ2-7	TGCGCCAGCAGCCAAGATGGGTGGGATCTGGAGCAGTACTTC	CASSQDGWDLEQYF
.	TRBV5-1	TRBD1	TRBJ2-1	TGCGCCAGCAGCTTGGGACAGGGATGGGCCTACAATGAGCAGTTCTTC	CASSLGQGWAYNEQFF
.	TRBV29-1	TRBD1	TRBJ1-2	TGCAGCGTTGAAGTTTCAGGGGGGAATGGCTACACCTTC	CSVEVSGGNGYTF
.	TRBV11-2	TRBD2	TRBJ2-2	TGTGCCAGCAGCTCCCTAGCGGGGATGAGCGGGGAGCTGTTTTTT	CASSSLAGMSGELFF
few	TRBV7-2	.	TRBJ1-6	TGTGCCAGCAGCTTAGTGACAGAAAATAATTCACCCCTCCACTTT	CASSLVTENNSPLHF
.	TRBV6-1	.	TRBJ2-1	TGTGCCAGCACTCCGGCCGTCGATGAGCAGTTCTTC	CASTPAVDEQFF
.	TRBV9	.	TRBJ1-2	TGTGCCAGCACGGGCAGCCTTAACTATGGCTACACCTTC	CASTGSLNYGYTF
.	TRBV27	TRBD1	TRBJ1-2	TGTGCCAGCAGCCTTACCGGGACAGAAGTCTATGGCTACACCTTC	CASSLTGTEVYGYTF
few	TRBV29-1	.	TRBJ2-1	TGCAGCGTTGAACACTCAAACTACAATGAGCAGTTCTTC	CSVEHSNYNEQFF
many	TRBV5-8	TRBD1	TRBJ1-5	TGTGCCAGCAGCTTGGGTACAGGGGCAAATCAGCCCCAGCATTTT	CASSLGTGANQPQHF
.	TRBV29-1	.	TRBJ2-3	TGCAGCGTCAGGACAGTCCTCACAGATACGCAGTATTTT	CSVRTVLTDTQYF
few	TRBV6-1	.	TRBJ2-2	TGTGCCAGCAGTGAAGGGACTTACACCGGGGAGCTGTTTTTT	CASSEGTYTGELFF